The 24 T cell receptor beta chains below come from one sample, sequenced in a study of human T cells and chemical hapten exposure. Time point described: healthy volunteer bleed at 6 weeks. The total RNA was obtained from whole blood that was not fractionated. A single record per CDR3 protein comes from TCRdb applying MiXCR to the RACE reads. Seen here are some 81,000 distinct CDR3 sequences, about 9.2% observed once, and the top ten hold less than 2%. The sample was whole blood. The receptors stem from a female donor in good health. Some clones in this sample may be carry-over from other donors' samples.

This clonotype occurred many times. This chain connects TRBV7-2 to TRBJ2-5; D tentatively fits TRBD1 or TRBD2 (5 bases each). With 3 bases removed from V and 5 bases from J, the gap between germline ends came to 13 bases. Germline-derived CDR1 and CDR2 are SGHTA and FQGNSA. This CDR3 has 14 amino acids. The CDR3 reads CASSLQGVGETQYF. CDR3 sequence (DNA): TGTGCCAGCAGCTTGCAGGGAGTTGGGGAGACCCAGTACTTC. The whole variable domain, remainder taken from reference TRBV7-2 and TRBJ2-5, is GAGVSQSPSNKVTEKGKDVELRCDPISGHTALYWYRQSLGQGLEFLIYFQGNSAPDKSGLPSDRFSAERTGGSVSTLTIQRTQQEDSAVYLCASSLQGVGETQYFGPGTRLLVL.

CDR3 sequence: CSARVAGGRDAPLHF. The CDR3 DNA follows: TGCAGTGCTAGAGTGGCAGGGGGCCGGGATGCACCCCTCCACTTT. The rearrangement uses TRBV20-1 and TRBJ1-6, with 8 bases that match TRBD1. V gave up 1 base and J gave up 11 bases; unmatched junction bases: 10. The germline gives CDR1 DFQATT, CDR2 SNEGSKA (reference sequence). There are 15 residues in the CDR3.

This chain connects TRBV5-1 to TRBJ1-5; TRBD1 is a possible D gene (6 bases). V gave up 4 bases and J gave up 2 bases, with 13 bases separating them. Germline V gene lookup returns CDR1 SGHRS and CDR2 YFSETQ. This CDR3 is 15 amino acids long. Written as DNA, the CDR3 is TGCGCCAGCAGCGTGACCGGGGGCGGCAATCAGCCCCAGCATTTT. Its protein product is CASSVTGGGNQPQHF.

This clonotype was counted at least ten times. For the CDR3, the DNA is TGTGCCAGCAGCCAATCGACAGGGGTATTGGGTGGCTACACCTTC. Residues: CASSQSTGVLGGYTF. The V and J genes are TRBV3-1 and TRBJ1-2; 8 bases fit TRBD1. The CDR3 has 15 residues. The germline V gene has CDR1 LGHDT and CDR2 YNNKEL (reference sequence). V gave up 2 bases and J gave up 7 bases; unmatched junction bases: 9.

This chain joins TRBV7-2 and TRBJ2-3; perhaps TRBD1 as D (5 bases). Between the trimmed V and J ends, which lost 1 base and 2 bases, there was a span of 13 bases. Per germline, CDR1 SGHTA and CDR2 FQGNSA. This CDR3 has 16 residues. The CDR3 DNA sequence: TGTGCCAGCAGCTTAGAAGGGGCTAGATACACAGATACGCAGTATTTT. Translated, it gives CASSLEGARYTDTQYF.

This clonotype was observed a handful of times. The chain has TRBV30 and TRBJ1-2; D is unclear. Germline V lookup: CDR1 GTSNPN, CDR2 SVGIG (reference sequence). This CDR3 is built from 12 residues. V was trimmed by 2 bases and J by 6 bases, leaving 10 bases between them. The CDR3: CAWSPNRDGYTF. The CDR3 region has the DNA TGTGCCTGGAGTCCTAATCGAGATGGCTACACCTTC.

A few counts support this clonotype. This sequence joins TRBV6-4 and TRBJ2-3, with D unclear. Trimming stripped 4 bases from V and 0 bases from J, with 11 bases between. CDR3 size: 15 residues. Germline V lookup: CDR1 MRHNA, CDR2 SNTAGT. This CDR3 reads CASSVDPASTDTQYF. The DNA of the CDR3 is TGTGCCAGCAGTGTCGACCCCGCGAGCACAGATACGCAGTATTTT.

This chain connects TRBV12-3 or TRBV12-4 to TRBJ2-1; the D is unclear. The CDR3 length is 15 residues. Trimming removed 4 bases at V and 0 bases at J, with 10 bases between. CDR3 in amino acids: CASSSQSSSYNEQFF. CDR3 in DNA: TGTGCCAGCAGTTCACAGAGTTCCTCCTACAATGAGCAGTTCTTC.

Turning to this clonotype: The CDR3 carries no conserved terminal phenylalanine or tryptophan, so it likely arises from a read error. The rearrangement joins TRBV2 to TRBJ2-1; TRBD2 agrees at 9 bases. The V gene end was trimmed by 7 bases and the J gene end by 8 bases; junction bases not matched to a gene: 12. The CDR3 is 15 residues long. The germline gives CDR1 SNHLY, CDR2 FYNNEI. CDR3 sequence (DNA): TGTGCCAGCATGGTGAATAGCGGGGGCGGGGATGAGCAGTTCTAC. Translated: CASMVNSGGGDEQFY.

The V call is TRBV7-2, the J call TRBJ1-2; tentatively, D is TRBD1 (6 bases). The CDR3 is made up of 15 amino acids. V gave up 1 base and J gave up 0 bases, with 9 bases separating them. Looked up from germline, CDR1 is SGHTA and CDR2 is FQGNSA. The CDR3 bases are TGTGCCAGCAGCTTAGTACAGGGAGCTAACTATGGCTACACCTTC. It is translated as CASSLVQGANYGYTF.

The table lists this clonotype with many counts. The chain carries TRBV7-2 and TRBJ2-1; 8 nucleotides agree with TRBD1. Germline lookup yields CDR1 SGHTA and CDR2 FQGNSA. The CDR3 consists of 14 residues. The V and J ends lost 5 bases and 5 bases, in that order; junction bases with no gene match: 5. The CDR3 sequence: CASSAPTGDNEQFF. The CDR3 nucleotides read TGTGCCAGCAGCGCCCCGACAGGGGACAATGAGCAGTTCTTC. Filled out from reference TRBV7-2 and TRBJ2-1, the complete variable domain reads GAGVSQSPSNKVTEKGKDVELRCDPISGHTALYWYRQSLGQGLEFLIYFQGNSAPDKSGLPSDRFSAERTGGSVSTLTIQRTQQEDSAVYLCASSAPTGDNEQFFGPGTRLTVL.

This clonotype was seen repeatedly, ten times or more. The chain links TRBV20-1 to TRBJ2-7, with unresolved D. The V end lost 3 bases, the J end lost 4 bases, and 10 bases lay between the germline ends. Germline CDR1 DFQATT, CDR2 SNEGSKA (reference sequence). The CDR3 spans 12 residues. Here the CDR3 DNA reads TGCAGTGCTAGTTGGGTAGAGTACGAGCAGTACTTC. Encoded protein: CSASWVEYEQYF.

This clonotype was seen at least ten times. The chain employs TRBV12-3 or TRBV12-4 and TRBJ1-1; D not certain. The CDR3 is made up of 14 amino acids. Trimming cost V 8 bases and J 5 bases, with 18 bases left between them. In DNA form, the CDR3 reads TGTGCCAGCGCCCGAGCGGGCTTTGAAACTGAAGCTTTCTTT. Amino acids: CASARAGFETEAFF.

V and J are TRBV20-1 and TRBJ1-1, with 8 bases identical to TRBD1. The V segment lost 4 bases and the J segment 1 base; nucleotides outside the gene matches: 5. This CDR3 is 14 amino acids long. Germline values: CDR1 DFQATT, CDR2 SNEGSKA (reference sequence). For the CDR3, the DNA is TGCAGTGCTACCGACAGGGGCCCGAACACTGAAGCTTTCTTT. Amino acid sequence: CSATDRGPNTEAFF.

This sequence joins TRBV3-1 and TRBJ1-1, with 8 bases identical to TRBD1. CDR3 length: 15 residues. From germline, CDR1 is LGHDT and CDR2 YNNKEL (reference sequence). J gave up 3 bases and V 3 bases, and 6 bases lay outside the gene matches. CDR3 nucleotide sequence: TGTGCCAGCAGCCAGGGGGACAGGCCCGACACTGAAGCTTTCTTT. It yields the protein CASSQGDRPDTEAFF. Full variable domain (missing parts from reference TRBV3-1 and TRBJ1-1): DTAVSQTPKYLVTQMGNDKSIKCEQNLGHDTMYWYKQDSKKFLKIMFSYNNKELIINETVPNRFSPKSPDKAHLNLHINSLELGDSAVYFCASSQGDRPDTEAFFGQGTRLTVV.

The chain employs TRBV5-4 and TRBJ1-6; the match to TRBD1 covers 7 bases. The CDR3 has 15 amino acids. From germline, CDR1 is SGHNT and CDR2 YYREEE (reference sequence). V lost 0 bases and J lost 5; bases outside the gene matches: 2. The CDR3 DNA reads TGTGCCAGCAGCTTGGGACAGGGAAATAATTCACCCCTCCACTTT. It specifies CASSLGQGNNSPLHF.

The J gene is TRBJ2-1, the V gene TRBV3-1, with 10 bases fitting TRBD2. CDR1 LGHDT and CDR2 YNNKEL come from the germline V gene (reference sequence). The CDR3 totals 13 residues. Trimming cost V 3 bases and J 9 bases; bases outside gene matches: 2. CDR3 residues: CASSQSGGGEQFF. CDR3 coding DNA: TGTGCCAGCAGCCAGAGCGGGGGGGGTGAGCAGTTCTTC.

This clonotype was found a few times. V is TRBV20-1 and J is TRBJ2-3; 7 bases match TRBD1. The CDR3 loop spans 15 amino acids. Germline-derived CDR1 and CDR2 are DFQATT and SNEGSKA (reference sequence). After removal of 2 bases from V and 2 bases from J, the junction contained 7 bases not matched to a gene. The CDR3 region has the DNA TGCAGTGCTAGACGACCGGGACAGACCACAGATACGCAGTATTTT. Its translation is CSARRPGQTTDTQYF.

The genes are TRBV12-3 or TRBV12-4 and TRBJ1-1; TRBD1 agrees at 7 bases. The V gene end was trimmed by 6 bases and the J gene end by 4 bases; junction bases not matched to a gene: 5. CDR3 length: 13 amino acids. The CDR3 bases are TGTGCCAGCAGGACGACAGGGCCCACTGAAGCTTTCTTT. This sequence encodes CASRTTGPTEAFF.

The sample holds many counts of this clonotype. CDR3 region: CASSSSGGPVNEQYF. The DNA of the CDR3 is TGTGCCAGCAGTTCCTCCGGAGGTCCCGTCAACGAGCAGTACTTC. V usage is TRBV6-5 and J usage is TRBJ2-7, with a weak D call TRBD2 (5 bases). V lost 4 bases to trimming and J lost 5 bases, with 18 bases between them. This CDR3 is 15 amino acids long. Germline CDR1 and CDR2: MNHEY and SVGAGI.

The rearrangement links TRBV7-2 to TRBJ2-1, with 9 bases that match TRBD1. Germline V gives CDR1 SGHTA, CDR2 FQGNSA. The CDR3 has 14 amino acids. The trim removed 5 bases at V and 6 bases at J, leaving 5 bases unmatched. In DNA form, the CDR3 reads TGTGCCAGCAGCCTTAACAGGGGGCCCAATGAGCAGTTCTTC. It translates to CASSLNRGPNEQFF.

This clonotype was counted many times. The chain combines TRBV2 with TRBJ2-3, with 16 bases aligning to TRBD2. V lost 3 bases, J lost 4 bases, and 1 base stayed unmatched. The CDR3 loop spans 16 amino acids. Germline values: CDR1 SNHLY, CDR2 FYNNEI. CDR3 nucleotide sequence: TGTGCCAGCAGTGACGGGACTAGCGGGAGGGCAGATACGCAGTATTTT. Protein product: CASSDGTSGRADTQYF.

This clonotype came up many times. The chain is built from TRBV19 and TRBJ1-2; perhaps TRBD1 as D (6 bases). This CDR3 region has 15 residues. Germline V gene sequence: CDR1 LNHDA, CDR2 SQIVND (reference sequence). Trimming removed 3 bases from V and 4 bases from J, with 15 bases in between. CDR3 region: CASSISKGESYGYTF. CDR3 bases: TGTGCCAGTAGTATCTCAAAGGGGGAGAGCTATGGCTACACCTTC. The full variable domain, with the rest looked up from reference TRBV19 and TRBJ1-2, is DGGITQSPKYLFRKEGQNVTLSCEQNLNHDAMYWYRQDPGQGLRLIYYSQIVNDFQKGDIAEGYSVSREKKESFPLTVTSAQKNPTAFYLCASSISKGESYGYTFGSGTRLTVV.

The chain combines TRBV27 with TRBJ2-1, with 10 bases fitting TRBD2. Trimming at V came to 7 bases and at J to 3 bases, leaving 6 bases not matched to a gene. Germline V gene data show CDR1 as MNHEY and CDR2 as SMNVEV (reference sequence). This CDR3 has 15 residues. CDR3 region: CASTLAGADYNEQFF. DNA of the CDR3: TGTGCCAGCACTCTAGCGGGGGCGGACTACAATGAGCAGTTCTTC.